The sequence of this T cell receptor beta chain was determined in a study of T cell responses to AZD1222 COVID-19 vaccine. Trimming stripped 7 bases from V and 4 bases from J, with 15 bases between. Germline assignment: CDR1 SGHTS and CDR2 YDEGEE. The CDR3 is made up of 15 amino acids. Clones were sequenced by immunoSEQ multiplex PCR, and TCRdb holds only the in-frame ones, with some missing. The sample includes some 120,000 clones, about 94% seen only once; the top ten take roughly 7%. This chain connects TRBV5-8 to TRBJ1-6, with a weak D call TRBD1 (5 bases). The source material was peripheral blood, sampled on day 0 of AZD1222 vaccination. The sequence derives from an adult in good health. The CDR3 is CASEDPGVYNSPLHF. Written as DNA, the CDR3 is TGTGCCAGCGAGGACCCGGGGGTTTATAATTCACCCCTCCACTTT.